Shown below are 16 T cell receptor beta chains from a single sample sequenced in a study of blood T cell repertoires in COVID-19 (dated by TCRdb to 2018 to 2020). The library was generated by the immunoSEQ multiplex PCR assay. TCRdb mirrors the immuneACCESS table, restricted to in-frame sequences. Some clones are absent from its copies; in checked studies, under half trace to an unresolved V gene, and the reason for the others is unknown. This sample lists 150,000 to 200,000 clones; roughly 81% were detected once. About 1% of the sample comes from the top ten. Sequenced input: peripheral blood. The receptor set was obtained from a man aged 35 to 55 with acute or convalescent COVID-19.

The rearrangement joins TRBV6-5 to TRBJ1-5, with a tentative D call TRBD1 (5 bases). Germline CDR1 and CDR2: MNHEY and SVGAGI. V lost 8 bases to trimming and J lost 5 bases, with 19 bases between them. The CDR3 is 15 residues long. CDR3 loop: CASGQGGRGDQPQHF. CDR3 nucleotide sequence: TGTGCCAGCGGTCAGGGAGGCCGAGGGGATCAGCCCCAGCATTTT.

The CDR3 DNA is TGTGCCAGCAGCTTAAGCGTCAGCCCAAACAATGAGCAGTTCTTC. Residues: CASSLSVSPNNEQFF. This sequence joins TRBV7-2 and TRBJ2-1; the D is unclear. With 2 bases removed from V and 5 bases from J, the gap between germline ends came to 13 bases. Germline-derived CDR1 and CDR2 are SGHTA and FQGNSA. The CDR3 is 15 residues long.

CDR3 coding DNA: TGTGCCAGCAGCCCGTCCAGGGCCAACACCGGGGAGCTGTTTTTT. Translated, it gives CASSPSRANTGELFF. V usage is TRBV7-3 and J usage is TRBJ2-2, with D possibly TRBD1 on 5 matching bases. This CDR3 contains 15 residues. Germline V CDR1 and CDR2: SGHTA, FQGTGA. V gave up 5 bases and J gave up 2 bases, with 12 bases separating them.

This clone has just one count. The chain combines TRBV24-1 with TRBJ2-1; 9 bases agree with TRBD2. Germline values: CDR1 KGHDR, CDR2 SFDVKD. The CDR3 totals 15 residues. Trimming removed 6 bases from V and 8 bases from J; junction bases left unmatched: 10. The CDR3 spells CATSSSQAGGDEQFF. CDR3 in DNA: TGTGCCACCAGTTCCTCCCAAGCGGGGGGCGATGAGCAGTTCTTC.

The gene calls are TRBV6-5 and TRBJ1-5; D perhaps matches TRBD1 (5 bases). Between the trimmed V and J ends, which lost 7 bases and 5 bases, there was a span of 12 bases. CDR3 length equals 13 residues. CDR1 and CDR2 from the germline V gene are MNHEY and SVGAGI. The CDR3 here is CASIQGPDQPQHF. The CDR3 region has the DNA TGTGCCAGCATTCAGGGCCCAGATCAGCCCCAGCATTTT.

CDR3 protein: CASSPDRVDEQFF. The CDR3 DNA reads as TGTGCCAGCAGCCCGGACAGGGTGGATGAGCAGTTCTTC. This chain connects TRBV11-1 to TRBJ2-1, with 8 bases fitting TRBD1. The junction had 5 bases not matched to a gene; V was cut back by 5 bases and J by 8 bases. The CDR3 is 13 residues long. The germline V gene has CDR1 SGHAT and CDR2 FQDESV (reference sequence). Drawing the rest from reference TRBV11-1 and TRBJ2-1, the complete variable domain is EAEVAQSPRYKITEKSQAVAFWCDPISGHATLYWYRQILGQGPELLVQFQDESVVDDSQLPKDRFSAERLKGVDSTLKIQPAELGDSAMYLCASSPDRVDEQFFGPGTRLTVL.

The chain is built from TRBV15 and TRBJ1-4; 9 positions agree with TRBD1. V trimming: 6 bases; J trimming: 8 bases; junction bases outside the gene matches: 7. Germline values: CDR1 LNHNV, CDR2 YYDKDF (reference sequence). The CDR3 consists of 14 residues. The CDR3 is CATRRTGVEEKLFF. In DNA form, the CDR3 reads TGTGCCACCAGGAGGACAGGGGTCGAAGAAAAACTGTTTTTT.

This clone occurred once. This chain joins TRBV9 and TRBJ2-4, with D perhaps TRBD1 (5 bases). The CDR3 sequence is 15 residues long. The germline V and J ends were trimmed by 5 bases and 0 bases, with 12 bases remaining between them. Per germline, CDR1 SGDLS and CDR2 YYNGEE. The CDR3 coding sequence is TGTGCCAGCAGTCCCTCAACAGGAGCCAAAAACATTCAGTACTTC. Its translation: CASSPSTGAKNIQYF.

In regard to this clone: This specimen includes other DNA sequences encoding the same CDR3. The gene calls are TRBV2 and TRBJ1-1; TRBD1 is a possible D gene (6 bases). The CDR3 is 13 residues long. Germline CDR1 SNHLY, CDR2 FYNNEI. Trimming removed 6 bases at V and 2 bases at J, with 10 bases between. The CDR3 loop reads CASRQGLNTEAFF. CDR3 DNA sequence: TGTGCCAGCAGACAGGGTTTAAACACTGAAGCTTTCTTT.

The chain joins TRBV12-5 to TRBJ2-1; perhaps TRBD1 as D (5 bases). Trimming took off 4 bases at V and 3 bases at J, with 10 bases between the two ends. Germline lookup yields CDR1 LGHNT and CDR2 FRNRAP. This CDR3 region has 14 residues. This CDR3 reads CASGSQRGYNEQFF. The CDR3 nucleotides are TGTGCTAGTGGTTCGCAAAGGGGCTACAATGAGCAGTTCTTC.

V gene TRBV9 combines with J gene TRBJ2-2, with D maybe TRBD1 (5 bases). This CDR3 is built from 17 residues. Germline CDR1 SGDLS, CDR2 YYNGEE. V shed 3 bases and J shed 2 bases, with 17 bases lying between them. The CDR3 nucleotides read TGTGCCAGCAGCGGTAGGGCCGACAGACAAAACACCGGGGAGCTGTTTTTT. It yields the protein CASSGRADRQNTGELFF.

J is TRBJ1-5 and V is TRBV3-1 (or the pseudogene TRBV3-2); tentatively, D is TRBD1 (6 bases). CDR1 is LGHDT, CDR2 YNNKEL, per germline (reference sequence). V lost 1 base, J lost 7 bases, and 14 bases lay in between. This CDR3 is 15 amino acids long. The CDR3 DNA reads as TGTGCCAGCAGCCAAGTCGCGGGGGCAAGGCAGCCCCAGCATTTT. Translation gives CASSQVAGARQPQHF.

This chain joins TRBV6-4 and TRBJ1-1; 10 bases align to TRBD1. The CDR3 length is 15 residues. Trimming took 6 bases from V and 4 from J; bases not matched to a gene: 8. Germline V gene lookup returns CDR1 MRHNA and CDR2 SNTAGT. The CDR3 loop reads CASSRTGTGVTEAFF. In DNA form, the CDR3 reads TGTGCCAGCAGCCGTACCGGGACAGGGGTCACTGAAGCTTTCTTT.

The CDR3 sequence: CASSPKANRINSPLHF. The CDR3 region has the DNA TGTGCCAGCAGCCCCAAAGCGAACAGGATAAATTCACCCCTCCACTTT. This sequence joins TRBV9 and TRBJ1-6; perhaps TRBD1 as D (5 bases). Germline V lookup: CDR1 SGDLS, CDR2 YYNGEE. This CDR3 spans 16 amino acids. Trimming removed 4 bases at V and 7 bases at J, with 18 bases between.

The chain is built from TRBV5-1 and TRBJ1-2; a possible D gene is TRBD1 (6 bases). V shed 1 base and J shed 4 bases, with 11 bases lying between them. This CDR3 comprises 14 residues. CDR1 is SGHRS and CDR2 is YFSETQ in the germline V gene. This CDR3 is CASSLTGLSYGYTF. Written as DNA, the CDR3 is TGCGCCAGCAGCTTGACAGGGTTGAGCTATGGCTACACCTTC.

V gene TRBV4-3 combines with J gene TRBJ2-1; TRBD2 might be the D (5 bases). This CDR3 has 17 residues. The germline gives CDR1 LGHNA, CDR2 YSLEER. Trimming pared 0 bases from V and 2 bases from J, leaving 14 bases between. CDR3 sequence (DNA): TGCGCCAGCAGCCAAGATCGGTTAAGCGGCCCCTACAATGAGCAGTTCTTC. Protein: CASSQDRLSGPYNEQFF.